Below are 32 T cell receptor beta chains sequenced from a single sample in a study of control samples from healthy donors and cancer patients. Sequenced by immunoSEQ multiplex PCR; TCRdb stores in-frame clones only, minus some. The data contain 140,000 or so clones, about 93% of them singletons. Material for sequencing was PBMCs. The origin of the receptors is a man aged 55 to 70 with colorectal cancer.

This chain uses TRBV20-1 with TRBJ2-5; 8 bases agree with TRBD2. Germline lookup yields CDR1 DFQATT and CDR2 SNEGSKA (reference sequence). CDR3 length: 15 residues. The ends lost 3 bases at V and 3 bases at J; junction bases unmatched: 9. The CDR3 DNA sequence: TGCAGTGCTAGTAGAGCGGGGGACCAGGAAGAGACCCAGTACTTC. Translating gives CSASRAGDQEETQYF.

The chain uses TRBV6-1 and TRBJ2-7; D not resolved. Germline CDR1 MNHNS, CDR2 SASEGT. Trimming shortened V by 1 base and J by 0 bases, and 7 bases separated the two germline ends. The CDR3 runs 14 residues. The CDR3, as DNA: TGTGCCAGCAGTGAAGGGGGTATCTCCTACGAGCAGTACTTC. It specifies CASSEGGISYEQYF.

In nucleotides, the CDR3 is TGTGCCAGCAGCCCTCACGGGGACTATGGCTACACCTTC. It is translated as CASSPHGDYGYTF. This chain links TRBV7-2 with TRBJ1-2; D remains unclear. Trimming shortened V by 5 bases and J by 3 bases, and 10 bases separated the two germline ends. The CDR3 is 13 amino acids. The germline gives CDR1 SGHTA, CDR2 FQGNSA.

A note on this clone: The sample contains more than one DNA sequence encoding this CDR3. The chain links TRBV9 to TRBJ2-7; D unresolved. The V end lost 0 bases, the J end lost 1 base, and 5 bases lay between the germline ends. Germline V lookup: CDR1 SGDLS, CDR2 YYNGEE. The CDR3 is 13 residues long. The CDR3 is CASSVGSSYEQYF. The CDR3 nucleotides read TGTGCCAGCAGCGTAGGTAGTTCCTACGAGCAGTACTTC.

A single count supports this clone. The genes are TRBV30 and TRBJ1-1; D unclear. The CDR3 consists of 13 residues. Trimming stripped 7 bases from V and 3 bases from J, with 15 bases between. The germline CDR1 and CDR2 sequences are GTSNPN and SVGIG (reference sequence). The CDR3 bases are TGTGCCTTCGGGGAAGGTAGGGACACTGAAGCTTTCTTT. Its protein is CAFGEGRDTEAFF.

The rearrangement links TRBV6-5 to TRBJ2-7; TRBD1 aligns across 11 bases. Losses at the gene ends were 6 bases for V and 6 bases for J; bases not matched to a gene: 7. Germline V lookup: CDR1 MNHEY, CDR2 SVGAGI. The CDR3 is 14 amino acids. CDR3 in DNA: TGTGCCAGCAGAGGGACAGGGGGGTTCGGCGAGCAGTACTTC. It specifies CASRGTGGFGEQYF.

The gene calls are TRBV6-5 and TRBJ2-2; 8 bases are shared with TRBD1. Per the germline V gene, CDR1 is MNHEY and CDR2 is SVGAGI. This CDR3 has 14 amino acids. The V and J ends lost 6 bases and 3 bases, in that order; junction bases with no gene match: 3. CDR3 DNA: TGTGCCAGCAGACCGGACAGGGACACCGGGGAGCTGTTTTTT. Translation gives CASRPDRDTGELFF.

This clone was observed once. The DNA of the CDR3 is TGTGCCAGCTCACCACCCTCGAGCGGGGGGGCCTACGAGCAGTACTTC. Protein product: CASSPPSSGGAYEQYF. The chain links TRBV18 to TRBJ2-7, with 10 bases fitting TRBD2. J lost 2 bases, V lost 0 bases, and 4 bases had no gene match. In germline, CDR1 is KGHSH, CDR2 LQKENI. The CDR3 is 16 amino acids.

CDR3: CASSGRINTEAFF. The CDR3 DNA follows: TGTGCCAGCTCCGGACGGATAAACACTGAAGCTTTCTTT. The chain links TRBV18 to TRBJ1-1; D not certain. Germline V gene sequence: CDR1 KGHSH, CDR2 LQKENI. V shed 6 bases and J shed 2 bases, with 10 bases lying between them. The CDR3 runs 13 residues.

In the case of this clone: At one end the junction does not follow the germline gene, possibly because of a read error. This chain links TRBV12-3 or TRBV12-4 with TRBJ1-2; D might be TRBD1 (6 bases). CDR3 length equals 12 residues. CDR3 DNA: TGTGCCAGCAGTCTACTCCGGGACAACCCCTCCTTC. This sequence encodes CASSLLRDNPSF.

The gene calls are TRBV27 and TRBJ2-7; the D is unclear. This CDR3 is built from 13 residues. Germline V gene sequence: CDR1 MNHEY, CDR2 SMNVEV (reference sequence). Trimming cost V 3 bases and J 7 bases, with 13 bases left between them. CDR3 DNA: TGTGCCAGCAGTTTTAGTCCCTCGTTTGAGCAGTACTTC. It yields the protein CASSFSPSFEQYF.

The genes are TRBV7-8 and TRBJ2-5; D remains unclear. There are 15 residues in the CDR3. Trimming left V 5 bases short and J 5 bases short, with 18 bases between. Germline V CDR1 and CDR2: SGHVS, FQNEAQ. The CDR3 region is CASSLFGQQSETQYF. In DNA, the CDR3 is TGTGCCAGCAGCCTCTTCGGCCAGCAATCCGAGACCCAGTACTTC.

The genes are TRBV27 and TRBJ1-4, with 7 nucleotides matching TRBD1. This CDR3 spans 16 amino acids. V shed 5 bases, J shed 4 bases, and the junction held 10 bases outside the gene matches. CDR1 and CDR2 (germline): MNHEY, SMNVEV (reference sequence). Here the CDR3 reads CASSPGGGTVNEKLFF. The CDR3 DNA reads as TGTGCCAGCAGTCCAGGGGGGGGGACAGTTAATGAAAAACTGTTTTTT. Variable domain in full (rest from reference TRBV27 and TRBJ1-4): EAQVTQNPRYLITVTGKKLTVTCSQNMNHEYMSWYRQDPGLGLRQIYYSMNVEVTDKGDVPEGYKVSRKEKRNFPLILESPSPNQTSLYFCASSPGGGTVNEKLFFGSGTQLSVL.

The chain uses TRBV7-8 and TRBJ1-4; 7 bases agree with TRBD1. Per germline, CDR1 SGHVS and CDR2 FQNEAQ. V dropped 5 bases and J dropped 5; count of bases not matched to a gene: 8. This CDR3 spans 15 amino acids. The CDR3 DNA follows: TGTGCCAGCAGCCGACAGGGTTTGCGGAATGAAAAACTGTTTTTT. Protein sequence: CASSRQGLRNEKLFF.

The DNA for the CDR3 is TGTGCCAGCAGCTTGATAGTGCAGATTGGTACAGATACGCAGTATTTT. Protein product: CASSLIVQIGTDTQYF. The chain uses TRBV5-6 and TRBJ2-3; D not resolved. CDR3 length: 16 amino acids. Trimming shortened V by 1 base and J by 3 bases, and 15 bases separated the two germline ends. In germline, CDR1 is SGHDT, CDR2 YYEEEE.

This chain connects TRBV18 to TRBJ1-4; D might be TRBD1 (5 bases). Germline lookup yields CDR1 KGHSH and CDR2 LQKENI. Trimming removed 1 base from V and 5 bases from J, with 11 bases in between. The CDR3 runs 15 residues. CDR3 DNA sequence: TGTGCCAGCTCACCACAGGAGGGGTCAAATGAAAAACTGTTTTTT. This gives the protein CASSPQEGSNEKLFF.

To note about this clone: The same CDR3 also results from other DNA sequences found in this sample. This chain joins TRBV24-1 and TRBJ1-2; D is perhaps TRBD1 (6 bases). Germline lookup yields CDR1 KGHDR and CDR2 SFDVKD. V was clipped by 9 bases and J by 3 bases, with 19 bases between them. This CDR3 spans 15 amino acids. DNA of the CDR3: TGTGCCACCCGGTGGGGGCGGGGGGCATACTATGGCTACACCTTC. This translates into CATRWGRGAYYGYTF.

This chain links TRBV29-1 with TRBJ2-1; 10 bases agree with TRBD1. The V gene end was trimmed by 7 bases and the J gene end by 3 bases; junction bases not matched to a gene: 6. This CDR3 has 14 amino acids. Germline assignment: CDR1 SQVTM and CDR2 ANQGSEA. This chain's CDR3 is CSALGQGNYNEQFF. In DNA, the CDR3 is TGCAGCGCTCTGGGACAGGGGAACTACAATGAGCAGTTCTTC.

The rearrangement links TRBV5-4 to TRBJ2-3; D is possibly TRBD2 (7 bases). Trimming removed 2 bases at V and 4 bases at J, with 11 bases between. Germline CDR1 SGHNT, CDR2 YYREEE (reference sequence). CDR3 size: 14 residues. CDR3 bases: TGTGCCAGCAGCTTCCGGGGGGCCTCAGATACGCAGTATTTT. It is translated as CASSFRGASDTQYF.

The chain joins TRBV14 to TRBJ2-5, with D unclear. This CDR3 is 15 amino acids long. CDR1 is SGHDN, CDR2 FVKESK, per germline. Trimming cost V 2 bases and J 5 bases, with 15 bases left between them. In DNA form, the CDR3 reads TGTGCCAGCAGCCAAAATTTTGGGTATGAGGAGACCCAGTACTTC. This encodes CASSQNFGYEETQYF.

The V gene is TRBV3-1 (or the pseudogene TRBV3-2), the J gene TRBJ1-2, with D hard to call. The CDR3 has 12 residues. In germline, CDR1 is LGHDT, CDR2 YNNKEL (reference sequence). Trimming took off 8 bases at V and 2 bases at J, with 9 bases between the two ends. The CDR3 sequence is CASLGSNYGYTF. CDR3 coding DNA: TGTGCCAGCCTAGGTTCCAACTATGGCTACACCTTC.

The gene calls are TRBV10-3 and TRBJ1-1; 10 positions agree with TRBD1. The V gene end was trimmed by 5 bases and the J gene end by 1 base; junction bases not matched to a gene: 13. Germline CDR1 ENHRY, CDR2 SYGVKD. The CDR3 is made up of 18 amino acids. The CDR3 region is CAISPSPGQGDKNTEAFF. The CDR3 DNA is TGTGCCATCAGTCCGTCCCCTGGACAGGGGGACAAGAACACTGAAGCTTTCTTT.

V gene TRBV18 combines with J gene TRBJ2-2; TRBD2 is a possible D gene (6 bases). The CDR3 has 14 residues. Germline V gives CDR1 KGHSH, CDR2 LQKENI. V lost 5 bases, J lost 3 bases, and 10 bases lay in between. The CDR3 here is CASSTGGDTGELFF. DNA of the CDR3: TGTGCCAGCTCAACCGGGGGTGACACCGGGGAGCTGTTTTTT.

There are a few counts of this clone. This chain uses TRBV5-4 with TRBJ1-2, with a possible D match to TRBD1 (5 bases). This CDR3 region has 12 residues. V was clipped by 0 bases and J by 10 bases, with 10 bases between them. The germline gives CDR1 SGHNT, CDR2 YYREEE (reference sequence). The CDR3 DNA is TGTGCCAGCAGCTTGGAACAGGTCCTCTACACCTTC. It encodes CASSLEQVLYTF.

The chain uses TRBV18 and TRBJ1-1; possible D gene TRBD1, 6 bases. Germline V gene lookup returns CDR1 KGHSH and CDR2 LQKENI. The length of the CDR3 is 14 residues. Trimming shortened V by 3 bases and J by 1 base, and 9 bases separated the two germline ends. Written as DNA, the CDR3 is TGTGCCAGCTCACCTACAGGGAGGAACACTGAAGCTTTCTTT. Translating gives CASSPTGRNTEAFF.

The rearrangement joins TRBV21-1 to TRBJ2-3; the table's D call TRBD2 went unverified against the DNA. TRBV21-1 is tagged as a pseudogene. The CDR3 has 18 residues. In DNA, the CDR3 is TGTGCCAGCAGCCCCGTGGGACTAGCGGGGGGAAGGACAGATACGCAGTATTTT. This encodes CASSPVGLAGGRTDTQYF.

V usage is TRBV7-2 and J usage is TRBJ1-1, with D perhaps TRBD1 (5 bases). The CDR3 has 15 amino acids. Germline assignment: CDR1 SGHTA and CDR2 FQGNSA. V was trimmed by 3 bases and J by 1 base, leaving 12 bases between them. The CDR3 DNA is TGTGCCAGCAGCTTCCCGGGACGGGGGAACACTGAAGCTTTCTTT. This codes for CASSFPGRGNTEAFF.

V and J are TRBV24-1 and TRBJ2-7, with 7 bases identical to TRBD1. J was trimmed by 2 bases and V by 6 bases; bases with no gene match: 6. Per the germline V gene, CDR1 is KGHDR and CDR2 is SFDVKD. This CDR3 spans 14 amino acids. The CDR3 DNA reads as TGTGCCACCAGTCGGACAGGCGCCCCCTACGAGCAGTACTTC. Protein sequence: CATSRTGAPYEQYF.

The chain is built from TRBV6-5 and TRBJ2-4; D call uncertain. CDR3 length equals 16 residues. V lost 2 bases, J lost 0 bases, and 11 bases lay in between. Per germline, CDR1 MNHEY and CDR2 SVGAGI. The CDR3, as DNA: TGTGCCAGCAGTTACGATCGGAAACTAGCCAAAAACATTCAGTACTTC. Translated: CASSYDRKLAKNIQYF.

The V call is TRBV18, the J call TRBJ2-6; D is perhaps TRBD1 or TRBD2 (6 bases each). The V gene lost 0 bases and the J gene lost 4 bases, with 13 bases spanning the gap. Per the germline V gene, CDR1 is KGHSH and CDR2 is LQKENI. CDR3 length equals 17 residues. The CDR3 loop is CASSPPSGGLGANVLTF. CDR3 DNA: TGTGCCAGCTCACCACCGAGTGGGGGGCTGGGGGCCAACGTCCTGACTTTC.

The count of this clone is one. The chain recombines TRBV30 with TRBJ1-1, with a tentative D call TRBD1 (6 bases). CDR1 is GTSNPN and CDR2 is SVGIG in the germline V gene (reference sequence). The CDR3 extends over 10 amino acids. V gave up 7 bases and J gave up 8 bases, with 11 bases separating them. Here the CDR3 DNA reads TGTGCCTCTGACAGGACCGAAGCTTTCTTT. Translation: CASDRTEAFF.

J is TRBJ2-5 and V is TRBV6-2 or TRBV6-3, with 13 bases lining up with TRBD2. CDR3 length: 17 amino acids. V trimming: 4 bases; J trimming: 7 bases; junction bases outside the gene matches: 12. Germline lookup yields CDR1 MNHEY and CDR2 SVGEGT. The CDR3 region is CASSSGTSGAPFGTQYF. The DNA for the CDR3 is TGTGCCAGCAGTTCCGGGACTAGCGGGGCGCCTTTTGGGACCCAGTACTTC.